This is a list of T cell receptor beta chains from one sample in a study of early T cells in non-severe SARS-CoV-2 infection. One entry per CDR3 protein results from TCRdb running MiXCR on the 5' RACE reads. This sample carries approximately 26,000 distinct CDR3 sequences, roughly 5.4% of them seen once, and the ten largest clones take 2% to 3%. The source material was whole blood. These receptor sequences come from an adult who was a healthcare worker with PCR-confirmed SARS-CoV-2 infection or an uninfected control (not recorded which). The conserved cysteine and the conserved F or W are not part of the CDR3 here. Fields, in order: D gene, V gene, J gene, CDR3 protein. D genes are given only for firm matches.

TRBD1	TRBV28	TRBJ1-5	ASSFLDREEQPQH
TRBD2	TRBV27	TRBJ2-7	ASSLEALSGRKEY
-	TRBV19	TRBJ2-2	ASSVYSNTGELF
TRBD2	TRBV18	TRBJ2-7	ASSPPSGGLYEQY
-	TRBV6-1	TRBJ2-1	ASSEIMGGKGEF
TRBD1	TRBV7-3	TRBJ2-3	ASSLMTGGRTDTQY
-	TRBV10-2	TRBJ2-5	ASRGGETQY
TRBD1	TRBV20-1	TRBJ2-7	SARDSRGHSYEQY
-	TRBV10-3	TRBJ2-1	AITQREQF
-	TRBV6-6	TRBJ2-7	ASSPWGGGYYEQY
TRBD1	TRBV10-3	TRBJ1-1	AISEDRVNTEAF
TRBD2	TRBV5-1	TRBJ2-1	ASTGLAGSSYNEQF
-	TRBV7-3	TRBJ2-3	ASSLGVSTDTQY
-	TRBV11-2	TRBJ2-3	ASSLARGGDQGDTQY
TRBD1	TRBV3-1	TRBJ1-3	ASSPRGQGLGNTIY
TRBD1	TRBV7-9	TRBJ1-1	ASSLQRTGIISTEAF
TRBD2	TRBV20-1	TRBJ2-1	SARGTSGVLYNEQF
-	TRBV11-3	TRBJ2-5	ASSSRDGQETQY